This passage covers 8 T cell receptor beta chains from one sample sequenced in a study of early stage breast cancer tumors. Assay used: immunoSEQ multiplex PCR; TCRdb lists only in-frame clones, some missing. The sample carries tens of thousands of clones, 83% recorded once. The sequenced sample consisted of blood. These TCRs come from a person aged 50-59 years with breast cancer.

The chain links TRBV30 to TRBJ2-1, with TRBD1 identical over 9 bases. Germline lookup yields CDR1 GTSNPN and CDR2 SVGIG (reference sequence). V was clipped by 2 bases and J by 5 bases; unmatched bases: 7. The CDR3 contains 15 residues. The CDR3 DNA reads as TGTGCCTGGAGTCAGTTGGGACAGGGTGACAATGAGCAGTTCTTC. Its protein product is CAWSQLGQGDNEQFF. The variable domain in full, with the rest retrieved from reference TRBV30 and TRBJ2-1, is SQTIHQWPATLVQPVGSPLSLECTVEGTSNPNLYWYRQAAGRGLQLLFYSVGIGQISSEVPQNLSASRPQDRQFILSSKKLLLSDSGFYLCAWSQLGQGDNEQFFGPGTRLTVL.

This clone occurred a few times. This chain connects TRBV19 to TRBJ1-1; no firm D call. V was pared by 8 bases and J by 0 bases, with 10 bases between. CDR1 is LNHDA and CDR2 is SQIVND in the germline V gene (reference sequence). There are 13 residues in the CDR3. CDR3 nucleotide sequence: TGTGCCAGTTCGGCCAGCATGAACACTGAAGCTTTCTTT. This codes for CASSASMNTEAFF.

The chain carries TRBV18 and TRBJ2-4; D is undetermined. The V gene's germline CDR1 is KGHSH and CDR2 LQKENI. Trimming shortened V by 8 bases and J by 2 bases, and 10 bases separated the two germline ends. CDR3 length: 13 residues. The CDR3 DNA sequence: TGTGCCAGCCGTGAATCGTCCAAAAACATTCAGTACTTC. Translating it yields CASRESSKNIQYF.

CDR3 residues: CASSESNRGRYEQYF. For the CDR3, the DNA is TGTGCCAGCAGTGAATCAAACAGGGGGCGATACGAGCAGTACTTC. The chain carries TRBV25-1 and TRBJ2-7, with 9 bases that match TRBD1. Germline lookup yields CDR1 MGHDK and CDR2 SYGVNS. V lost 1 base and J lost 4; bases outside the gene matches: 5. The CDR3 extends over 15 amino acids.

The chain recombines TRBV11-2 with TRBJ2-7, with a tentative D call TRBD2 (5 bases). There are 18 residues in the CDR3. Germline V gene data show CDR1 as SGHAT and CDR2 as FQNNGV. The V end lost 0 bases, the J end lost 2 bases, and 20 bases lay between the germline ends. As DNA, the CDR3 is TGTGCCAGCAGCTTAGATATAGGTGGAGGAGAGTTTCCCTACGAGCAGTACTTC. Translation: CASSLDIGGGEFPYEQYF.

This sequence joins TRBV5-6 and TRBJ1-1; D ambiguous. The CDR3 length is 15 residues. The V gene lost 1 base and the J gene lost 1 base, with 11 bases spanning the gap. CDR1 and CDR2 (germline): SGHDT, YYEEEE. CDR3 sequence (DNA): TGTGCCAGCAGCTTGTATTCTCGGGCGAACACTGAAGCTTTCTTT. This sequence encodes CASSLYSRANTEAFF.

The chain uses TRBV5-1 and TRBJ2-5; D uncertain. V shed 0 bases and J shed 6 bases, with 18 bases lying between them. Germline CDR1 is SGHRS and CDR2 is YFSETQ. CDR3 length: 16 amino acids. CDR3 nucleotides: TGCGCCAGCAGCTTGGGTGGCGGTCCTAGGGAAAAGACCCAGTACTTC. The encoded protein is CASSLGGGPREKTQYF.

The chain is built from TRBV27 and TRBJ2-7, with 13 bases fitting TRBD2. J gave up 0 bases and V 4 bases, and 9 bases lay outside the gene matches. Germline lookup yields CDR1 MNHEY and CDR2 SMNVEV (reference sequence). This CDR3 has 18 residues. CDR3 nucleotide sequence: TGTGCCAGCAGTTCCCGAGGACTAGCGGGGGTTAGCTCCTACGAGCAGTACTTC. Residues: CASSSRGLAGVSSYEQYF.